The entry below describes one TCR beta chain. The record originates from a study of sequential checkpoint blockade in melanoma. Study information: TCRbeta immunosequencing was performed on DNA from 85 to 100 pretreatment melanoma tumor samples.

Profiling relied on immunoSEQ multiplex PCR, and the TCRdb table lists in-frame clones only, not all of them. The sample lists fewer than 5,500 clones; more than 15% were seen once. Trimming removed 1 base at V and 4 bases at J, with 5 bases between. Per germline, CDR1 MNHNS and CDR2 SASEGT. There are 13 residues in the CDR3. Treatment noted: randomized to nivolumab then ipilimumab (arm A) or the reverse (arm B). Specimen: tumor tissue (inferred from file names), collected from a patient given nivolumab and ipilimumab in sequence. The chain joins TRBV6-1 to TRBJ2-1; D is ambiguous. The sequence was obtained from a human donor with melanoma. As DNA, the CDR3 is TGTGCCAGCAGTGAAGGGGCGTACAATGAGCAGTTCTTC. Protein: CASSEGAYNEQFF.